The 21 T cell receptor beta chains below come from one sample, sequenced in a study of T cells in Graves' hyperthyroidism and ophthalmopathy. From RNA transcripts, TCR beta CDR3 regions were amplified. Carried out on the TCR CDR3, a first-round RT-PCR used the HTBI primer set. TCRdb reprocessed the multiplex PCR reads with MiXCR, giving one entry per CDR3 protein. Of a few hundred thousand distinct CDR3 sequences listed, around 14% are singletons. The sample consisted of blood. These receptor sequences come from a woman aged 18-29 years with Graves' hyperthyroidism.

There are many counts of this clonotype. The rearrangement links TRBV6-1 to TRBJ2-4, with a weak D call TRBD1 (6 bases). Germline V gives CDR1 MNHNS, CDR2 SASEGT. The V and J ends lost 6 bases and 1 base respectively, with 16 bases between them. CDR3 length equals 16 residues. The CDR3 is CASRNRAVGAKNIQYF. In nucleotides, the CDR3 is TGTGCCAGCAGAAACAGGGCGGTGGGCGCCAAAAACATTCAGTACTTC.

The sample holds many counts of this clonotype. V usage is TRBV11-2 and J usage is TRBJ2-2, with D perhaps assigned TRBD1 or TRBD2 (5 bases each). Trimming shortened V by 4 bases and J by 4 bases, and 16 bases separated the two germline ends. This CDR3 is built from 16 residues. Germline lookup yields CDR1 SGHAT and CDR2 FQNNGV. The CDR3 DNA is TGTGCCAGCAGCTCCGGGACCCAGAGTGGCACCGGGGAGCTGTTTTTT. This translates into CASSSGTQSGTGELFF.

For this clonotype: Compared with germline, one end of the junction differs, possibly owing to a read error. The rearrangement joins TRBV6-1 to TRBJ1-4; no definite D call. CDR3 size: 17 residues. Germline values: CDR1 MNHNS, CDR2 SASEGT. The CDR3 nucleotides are TGTGCCAGCAGCCAAGAATGGAGAGTTGCAACTGATGAAAAACTGTTTTTT. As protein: CASSQEWRVATDEKLFF.

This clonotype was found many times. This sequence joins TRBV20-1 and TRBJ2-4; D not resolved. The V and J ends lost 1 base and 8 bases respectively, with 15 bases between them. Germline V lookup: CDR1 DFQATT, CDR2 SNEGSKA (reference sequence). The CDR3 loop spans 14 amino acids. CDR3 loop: CSARVTAPGYIQYF. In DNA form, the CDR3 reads TGCAGTGCTAGAGTAACGGCCCCCGGGTACATTCAGTACTTC.

CDR3 sequence reads: CASSFRGAYDEQFF. The CDR3 bases are TGTGCCAGCAGTTTTAGGGGGGCTTACGATGAGCAGTTCTTC. This chain connects TRBV12-3 or TRBV12-4 to TRBJ2-1; D possibly uses TRBD1 or TRBD2 (6 bases each). V lost 3 bases and J 8 bases, leaving 14 bases between the germline ends. The CDR3 is 14 amino acids.

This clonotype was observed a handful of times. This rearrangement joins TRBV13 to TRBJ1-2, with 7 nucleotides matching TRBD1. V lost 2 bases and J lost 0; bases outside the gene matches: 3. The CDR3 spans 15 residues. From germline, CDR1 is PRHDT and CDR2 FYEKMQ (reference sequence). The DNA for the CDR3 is TGTGCCAGCAGCTTATCCGGGACAGCTAACTATGGCTACACCTTC. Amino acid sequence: CASSLSGTANYGYTF.

The CDR3 here is CASSLGGTSGRSYEQYF. The CDR3 DNA reads TGTGCCAGCAGCTTAGGTGGGACTAGCGGGAGGTCCTACGAGCAGTACTTC. This rearrangement joins TRBV7-2 to TRBJ2-7; 15 bases line up with TRBD2. Germline values: CDR1 SGHTA, CDR2 FQGNSA. V was clipped by 1 base and J by 1 base; unmatched bases: 2. The CDR3 loop spans 17 amino acids.

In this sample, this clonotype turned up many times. The chain's CDR3 is CSALRDRGYEGYTF. Here the CDR3 DNA reads TGCAGCGCCCTTCGGGACAGGGGGTATGAAGGCTACACCTTC. This chain connects TRBV29-1 to TRBJ1-2; 11 nucleotides agree with TRBD1. The germline CDR1 and CDR2 sequences are SQVTM and ANQGSEA. The ends lost 7 bases at V and 8 bases at J; junction bases unmatched: 12. The CDR3 length is 14 residues. Full variable domain (rest looked up from reference TRBV29-1 and TRBJ1-2): SAVISQKPSRDICQRGTSLTIQCQVDSQVTMMFWYRQQPGQSLTLIATANQGSEATYESGFVIDKFPISRPNLTFSTLTVSNMSPEDSSIYLCSALRDRGYEGYTFGSGTRLTVV.

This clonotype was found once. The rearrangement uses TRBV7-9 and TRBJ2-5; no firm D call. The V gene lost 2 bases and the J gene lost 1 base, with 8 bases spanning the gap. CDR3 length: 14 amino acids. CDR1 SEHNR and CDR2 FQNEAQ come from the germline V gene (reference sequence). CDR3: CASSLIAIQETQYF. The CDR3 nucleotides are TGTGCCAGCAGCTTAATAGCAATCCAAGAGACCCAGTACTTC.

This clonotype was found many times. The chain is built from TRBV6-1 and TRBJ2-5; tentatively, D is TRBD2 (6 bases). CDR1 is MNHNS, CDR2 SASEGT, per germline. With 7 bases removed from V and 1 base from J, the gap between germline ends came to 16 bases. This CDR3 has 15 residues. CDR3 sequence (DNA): TGTGCCAGCACCTCTGGGGCGGGGCCCCAAGAGACCCAGTACTTC. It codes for CASTSGAGPQETQYF.

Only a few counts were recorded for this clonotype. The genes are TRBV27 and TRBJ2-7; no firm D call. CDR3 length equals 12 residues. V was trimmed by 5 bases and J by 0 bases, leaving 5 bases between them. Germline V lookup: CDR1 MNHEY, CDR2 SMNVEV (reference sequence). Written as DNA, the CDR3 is TGTGCCAGCAGTAAGAGCTCCTACGAGCAGTACTTC. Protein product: CASSKSSYEQYF.

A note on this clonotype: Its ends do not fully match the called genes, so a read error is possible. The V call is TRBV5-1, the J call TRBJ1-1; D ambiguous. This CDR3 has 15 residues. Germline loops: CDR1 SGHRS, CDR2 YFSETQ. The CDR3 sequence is CANSLFGNKNTEAFF. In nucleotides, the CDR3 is TGCGCCAACAGCTTGTTCGGCAATAAAAACACTGAAGCTTTCTTT.

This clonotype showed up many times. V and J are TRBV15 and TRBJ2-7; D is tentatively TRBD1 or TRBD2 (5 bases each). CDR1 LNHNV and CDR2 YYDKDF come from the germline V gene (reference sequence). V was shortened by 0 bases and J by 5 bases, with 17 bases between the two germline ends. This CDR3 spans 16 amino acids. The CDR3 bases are TGTGCCACCAGCAGAGATGGGGCAGGGAGATTCCACGAGCAGTACTTC. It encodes CATSRDGAGRFHEQYF.

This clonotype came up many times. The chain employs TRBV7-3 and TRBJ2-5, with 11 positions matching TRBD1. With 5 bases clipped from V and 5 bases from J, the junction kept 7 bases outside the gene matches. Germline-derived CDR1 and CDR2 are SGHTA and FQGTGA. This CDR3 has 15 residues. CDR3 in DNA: TGTGCCAGCAGCCCTAGGACAGGGGGCGTTGAGACCCAGTACTTC. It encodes CASSPRTGGVETQYF.

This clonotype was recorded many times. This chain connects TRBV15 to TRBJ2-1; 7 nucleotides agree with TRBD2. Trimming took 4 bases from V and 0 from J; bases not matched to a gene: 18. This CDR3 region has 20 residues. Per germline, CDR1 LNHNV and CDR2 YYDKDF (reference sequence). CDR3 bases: TGTGCCACCAGCAAGGGAGGGGCGGTCAAGCGGATTAGCTCCTACAATGAGCAGTTCTTC. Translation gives CATSKGGAVKRISSYNEQFF.

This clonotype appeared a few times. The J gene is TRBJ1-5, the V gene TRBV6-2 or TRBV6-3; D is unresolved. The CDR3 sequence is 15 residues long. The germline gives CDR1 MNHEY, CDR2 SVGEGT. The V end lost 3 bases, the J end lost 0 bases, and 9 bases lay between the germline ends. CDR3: CASSYTRTSNQPQHF. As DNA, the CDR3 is TGTGCCAGCAGTTATACGCGGACTAGCAATCAGCCCCAGCATTTT.

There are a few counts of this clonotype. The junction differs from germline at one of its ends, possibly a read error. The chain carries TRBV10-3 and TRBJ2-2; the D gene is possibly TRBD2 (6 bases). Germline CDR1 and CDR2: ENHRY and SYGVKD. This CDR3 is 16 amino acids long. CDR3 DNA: TGTGCCATCAGTGAGGAGGAGGGCCTCGGGACCGGGGAGCTGGTTTTT. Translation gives CAISEEEGLGTGELVF.

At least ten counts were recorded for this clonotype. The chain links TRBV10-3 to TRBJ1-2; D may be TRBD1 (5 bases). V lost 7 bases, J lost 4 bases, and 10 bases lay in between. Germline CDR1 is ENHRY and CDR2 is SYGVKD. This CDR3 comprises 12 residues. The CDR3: CAINTGGYGYTF. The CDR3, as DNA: TGTGCCATCAACACTGGGGGCTATGGCTACACCTTC.

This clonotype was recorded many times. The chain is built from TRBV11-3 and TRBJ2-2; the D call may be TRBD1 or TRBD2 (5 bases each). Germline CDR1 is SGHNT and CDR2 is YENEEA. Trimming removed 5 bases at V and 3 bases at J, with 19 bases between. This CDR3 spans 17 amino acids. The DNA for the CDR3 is TGTGCCAGCAGCCCCGGCCGAGGGGCTCTGGACACCGGGGAGCTGTTTTTT. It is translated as CASSPGRGALDTGELFF.

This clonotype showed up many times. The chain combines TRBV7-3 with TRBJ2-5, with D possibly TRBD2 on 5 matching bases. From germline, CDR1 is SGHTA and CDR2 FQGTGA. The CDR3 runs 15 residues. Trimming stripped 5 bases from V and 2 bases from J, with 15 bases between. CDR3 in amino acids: CASSLLGRGQETQYF. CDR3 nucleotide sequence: TGTGCCAGCAGCCTGCTGGGGAGAGGGCAAGAGACCCAGTACTTC.

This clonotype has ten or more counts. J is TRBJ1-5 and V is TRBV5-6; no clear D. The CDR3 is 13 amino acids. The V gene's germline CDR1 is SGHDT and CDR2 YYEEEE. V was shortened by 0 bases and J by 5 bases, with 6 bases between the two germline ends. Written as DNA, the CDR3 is TGTGCCAGCAGCTTGGCTGAGGATCAGCCCCAGCATTTT. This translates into CASSLAEDQPQHF.